This section outlines one TCR beta chain sequence together with its context. Its antigen is undetermined. Germline lookup yields CDR1 SGDLS and CDR2 YYNGEE. The V gene lost 3 bases and the J gene lost 9 bases, with 21 bases spanning the gap. This CDR3 is built from 15 residues. This record belongs to a study of shared clonotypes between healthy human individuals. Study-level findings and limits: Generation probability values for non-shared clonotypes were lower than those for clonotypes shared by all four donors. How much donors shared clonotypes was expected to be affected by sequencing depth. Blood alone was sampled, and tissue repertoires likely differ.

In the CD4+ fraction, cells were divided into CD45RA+ naive and CD45RA-negative memory subsets. The protocol was immunoSEQ multiplex PCR, while the TCRdb copy is restricted to in-frame clones and leaves out a portion. The table includes 2,500,000 or so clones, 80% to 95% detected once. The TCR was taken from a man between 18 and 29 years old in good health. Some clones in this sample may be carry-over from other donors' samples. The chain has TRBV9 and TRBJ1-2, with a tentative D call TRBD1 (5 bases). Sequencing input: naive CD4+ T cells from PBMCs. Subset denoted: CD45RA+ positively selected. The CDR3 is CASSAPWFGGVSYTF. The CDR3 coding sequence is TGTGCCAGCAGCGCCCCATGGTTCGGGGGGGTGAGCTACACCTTC.